One and the same sample provided the 3 T cell receptor beta chains below, sequenced in a study of cytomegalovirus exposure and HLA in healthy donors. Produced via immunoSEQ multiplex PCR; TCRdb's table is partial and in-frame only. This table holds over 200,000 clones, over 75% found once. The source material was PBMCs. The receptors shown here come from a young woman in good health and CMV-seropositive.

V usage is TRBV2 and J usage is TRBJ2-1, with 8 bases identical to TRBD2. V shed 11 bases and J 6 bases; nucleotides not matched to a gene: 21. CDR3 length equals 17 residues. Germline V lookup: CDR1 SNHLY, CDR2 FYNNEI. The CDR3 here is CAVTGGGTRETFNEQFF. In DNA, the CDR3 is TGTGCCGTAACGGGGGGAGGGACTAGGGAAACCTTCAATGAGCAGTTCTTC.

J is TRBJ2-7 and V is TRBV7-9, with 8 bases identical to TRBD2. J lost 0 bases, V lost 1 base, and 8 bases had no gene match. CDR1 and CDR2 (germline): SEHNR, FQNEAQ (reference sequence). This CDR3 is 17 amino acids long. The CDR3 here is CASSLEREPPLSYEQYF. For the CDR3, the DNA is TGTGCCAGCAGCTTAGAGCGGGAGCCTCCTCTCTCCTACGAGCAGTACTTC.

CDR3 amino acids: CATSKTGGEEQPQHF. CDR3 nucleotides: TGTGCCACCAGCAAGACAGGGGGCGAAGAACAGCCCCAGCATTTT. This chain uses TRBV15 with TRBJ1-5; 10 nucleotides align to TRBD1. V lost 4 bases and J lost 7; bases outside the gene matches: 7. From germline, CDR1 is LNHNV and CDR2 YYDKDF (reference sequence). CDR3 length equals 15 residues.